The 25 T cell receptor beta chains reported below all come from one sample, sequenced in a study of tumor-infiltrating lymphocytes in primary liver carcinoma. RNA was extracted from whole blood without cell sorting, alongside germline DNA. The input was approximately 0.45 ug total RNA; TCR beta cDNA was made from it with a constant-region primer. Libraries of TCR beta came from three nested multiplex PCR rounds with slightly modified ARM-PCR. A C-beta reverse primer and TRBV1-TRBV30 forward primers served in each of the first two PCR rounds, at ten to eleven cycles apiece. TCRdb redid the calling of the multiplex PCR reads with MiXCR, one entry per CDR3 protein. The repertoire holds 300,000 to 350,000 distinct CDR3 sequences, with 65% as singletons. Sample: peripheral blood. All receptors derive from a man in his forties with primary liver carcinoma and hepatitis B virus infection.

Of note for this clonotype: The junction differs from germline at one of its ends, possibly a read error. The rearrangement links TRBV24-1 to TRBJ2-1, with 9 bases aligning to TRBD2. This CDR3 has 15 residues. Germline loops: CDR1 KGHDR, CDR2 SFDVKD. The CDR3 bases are TGTGCCACCACATCCCAGGAAGCGGGAGGCGATGAGCAGCTCTTC. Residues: CATTSQEAGGDEQLF.

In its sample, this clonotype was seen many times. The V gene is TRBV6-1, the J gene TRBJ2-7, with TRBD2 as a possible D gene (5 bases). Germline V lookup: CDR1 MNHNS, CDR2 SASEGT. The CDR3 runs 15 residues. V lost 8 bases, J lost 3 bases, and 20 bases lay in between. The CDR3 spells CASAPLLGGSYEQYF. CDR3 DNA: TGTGCCAGCGCCCCACTCCTTGGAGGAAGCTACGAGCAGTACTTC.

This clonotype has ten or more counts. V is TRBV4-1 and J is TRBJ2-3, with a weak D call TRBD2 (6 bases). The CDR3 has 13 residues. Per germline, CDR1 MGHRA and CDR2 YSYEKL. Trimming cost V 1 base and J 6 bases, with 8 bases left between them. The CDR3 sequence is CASSQAGVDTQYF. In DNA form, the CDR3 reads TGCGCCAGCAGCCAAGCGGGGGTTGATACGCAGTATTTT.

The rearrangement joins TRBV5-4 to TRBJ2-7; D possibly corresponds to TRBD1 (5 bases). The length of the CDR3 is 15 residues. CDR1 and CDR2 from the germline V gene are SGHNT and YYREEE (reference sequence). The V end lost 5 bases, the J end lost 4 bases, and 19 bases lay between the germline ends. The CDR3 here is CASRVGPPGLYEQYF. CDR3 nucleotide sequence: TGTGCCAGCAGGGTGGGGCCCCCGGGCCTTTACGAGCAGTACTTC.

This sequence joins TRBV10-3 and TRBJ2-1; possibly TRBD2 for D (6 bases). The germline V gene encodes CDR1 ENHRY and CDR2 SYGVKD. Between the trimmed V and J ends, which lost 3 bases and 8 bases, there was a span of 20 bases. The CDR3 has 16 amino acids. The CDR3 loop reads CAISDLKSGVYDEQFF. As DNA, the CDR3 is TGTGCCATCAGTGATCTTAAATCGGGGGTTTACGATGAGCAGTTCTTC.

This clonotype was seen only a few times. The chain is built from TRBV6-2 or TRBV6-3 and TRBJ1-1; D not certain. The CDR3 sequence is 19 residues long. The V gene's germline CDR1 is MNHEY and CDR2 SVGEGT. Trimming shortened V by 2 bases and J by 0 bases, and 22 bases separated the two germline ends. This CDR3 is CASSYPRVKSTILNTEAFF. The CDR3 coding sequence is TGTGCCAGCAGTTACCCCCGCGTGAAGAGTACTATCCTGAACACTGAAGCTTTCTTT.

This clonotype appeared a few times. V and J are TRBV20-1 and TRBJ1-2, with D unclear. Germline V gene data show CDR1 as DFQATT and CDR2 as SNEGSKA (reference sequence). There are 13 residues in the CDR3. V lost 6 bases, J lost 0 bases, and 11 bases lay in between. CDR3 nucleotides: TGCAGTGCCCCGGTTCCAGCTAACTATGGCTACACCTTC. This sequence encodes CSAPVPANYGYTF.

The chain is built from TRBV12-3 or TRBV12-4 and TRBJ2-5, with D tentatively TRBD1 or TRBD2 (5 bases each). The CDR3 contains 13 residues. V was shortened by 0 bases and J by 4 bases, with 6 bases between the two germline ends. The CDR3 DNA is TGTGCCAGCAGTTTAGCGGGGGTAGAGACCCAGTACTTC. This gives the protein CASSLAGVETQYF.

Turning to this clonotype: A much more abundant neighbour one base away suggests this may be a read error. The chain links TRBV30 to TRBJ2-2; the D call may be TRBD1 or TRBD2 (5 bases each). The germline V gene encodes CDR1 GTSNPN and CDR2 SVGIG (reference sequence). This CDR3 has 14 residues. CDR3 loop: CAWWDGLNNGELFF. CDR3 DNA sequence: TGTGCCTGGTGGGACGGGTTGAACAACGGGGAGCTGTTTTTT.

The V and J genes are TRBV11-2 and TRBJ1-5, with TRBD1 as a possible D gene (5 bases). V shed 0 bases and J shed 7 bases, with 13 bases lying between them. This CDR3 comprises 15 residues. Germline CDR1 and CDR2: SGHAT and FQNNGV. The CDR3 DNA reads TGTGCCAGCAGCTTAGATAGCCAGGGCGGGCAGCCCCAGCATTTT. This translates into CASSLDSQGGQPQHF.

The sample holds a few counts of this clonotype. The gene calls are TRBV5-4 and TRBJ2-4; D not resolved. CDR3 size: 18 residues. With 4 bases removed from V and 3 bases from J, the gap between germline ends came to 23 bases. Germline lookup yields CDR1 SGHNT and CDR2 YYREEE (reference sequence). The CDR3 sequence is CASSPFLTDALGKNIQYF. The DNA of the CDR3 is TGTGCCAGCAGCCCCTTCTTAACAGACGCCTTAGGCAAAAACATTCAGTACTTC.

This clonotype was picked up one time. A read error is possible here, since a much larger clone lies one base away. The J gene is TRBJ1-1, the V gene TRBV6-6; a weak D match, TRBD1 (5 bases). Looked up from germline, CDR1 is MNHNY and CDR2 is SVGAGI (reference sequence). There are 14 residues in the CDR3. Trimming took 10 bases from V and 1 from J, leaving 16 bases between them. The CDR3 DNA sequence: TGTGCCACGAAGCAGGGACCTCAGAACACTGAAGCTTTCTTT. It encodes CATKQGPQNTEAFF.

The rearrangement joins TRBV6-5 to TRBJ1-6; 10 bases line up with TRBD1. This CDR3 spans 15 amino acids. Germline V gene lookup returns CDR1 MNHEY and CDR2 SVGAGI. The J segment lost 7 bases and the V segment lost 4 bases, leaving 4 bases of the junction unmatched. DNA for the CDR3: TGTGCCAGCAGTTCCCGGACAGGGGGGAATTCACCCCTCCACTTT. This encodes CASSSRTGGNSPLHF.

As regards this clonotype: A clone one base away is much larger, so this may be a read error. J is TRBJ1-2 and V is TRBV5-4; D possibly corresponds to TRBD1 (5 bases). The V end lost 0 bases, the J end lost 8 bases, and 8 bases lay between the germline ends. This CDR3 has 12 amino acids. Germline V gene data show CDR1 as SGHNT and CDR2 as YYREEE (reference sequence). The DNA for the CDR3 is TGTGCCAGCAGCTTGGGCGGGGCGGGCTACACCTTC. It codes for CASSLGGAGYTF.

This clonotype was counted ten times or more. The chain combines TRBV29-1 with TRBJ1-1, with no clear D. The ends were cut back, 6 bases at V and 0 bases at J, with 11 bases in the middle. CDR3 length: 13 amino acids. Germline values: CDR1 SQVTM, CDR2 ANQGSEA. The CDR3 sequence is CSVNLVLNTEAFF. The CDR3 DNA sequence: TGCAGCGTCAACCTCGTCCTGAACACTGAAGCTTTCTTT.

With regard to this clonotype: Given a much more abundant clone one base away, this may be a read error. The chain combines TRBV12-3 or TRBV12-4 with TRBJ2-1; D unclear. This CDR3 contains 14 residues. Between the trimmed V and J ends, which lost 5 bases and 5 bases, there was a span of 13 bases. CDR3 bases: TGTGCCAGCAGTCACCGGGTCGCCCACAATGAGCAGTTCTTC. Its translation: CASSHRVAHNEQFF.

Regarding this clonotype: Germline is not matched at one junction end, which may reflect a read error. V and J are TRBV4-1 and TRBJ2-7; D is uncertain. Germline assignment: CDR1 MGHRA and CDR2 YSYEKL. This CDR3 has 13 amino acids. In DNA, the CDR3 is TGCGCCGGCAGCCAACCGGGTATCTTTGTGCAGTACTTC. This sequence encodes CAGSQPGIFVQYF.

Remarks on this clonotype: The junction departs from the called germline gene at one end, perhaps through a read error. DNA of the CDR3: TGCGCCAGCAGCCAGGACTTCCACAATGAGCAGTTTTTC. This gives the protein CASSQDFHNEQFF. The chain links TRBV4-1 to TRBJ2-1; tentatively, D is TRBD2 (5 bases). This CDR3 is built from 13 residues. Per the germline V gene, CDR1 is MGHRA and CDR2 is YSYEKL.

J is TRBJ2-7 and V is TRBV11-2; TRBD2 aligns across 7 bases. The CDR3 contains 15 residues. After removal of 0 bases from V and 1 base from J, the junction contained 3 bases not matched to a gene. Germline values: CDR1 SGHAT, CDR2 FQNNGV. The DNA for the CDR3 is TGTGCCAGCAGCTTAGATAGGCGGGAGTCCTACGAGCAGTACTTC. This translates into CASSLDRRESYEQYF.

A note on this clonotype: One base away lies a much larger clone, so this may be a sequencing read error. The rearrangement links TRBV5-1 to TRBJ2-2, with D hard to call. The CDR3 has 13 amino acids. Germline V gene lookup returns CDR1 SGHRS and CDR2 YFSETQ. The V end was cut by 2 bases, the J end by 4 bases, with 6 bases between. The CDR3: CASSFGCTGELFF. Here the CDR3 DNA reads TGCGCCAGCAGCTTTGGTTGCACCGGGGAGCTGTTTTTT. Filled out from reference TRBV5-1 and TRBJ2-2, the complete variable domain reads KAGVTQTPRYLIKTRGQQVTLSCSPISGHRSVSWYQQTPGQGLQFLFEYFSETQRNKGNFPGRFSGRQFSNSRSEMNVSTLELGDSALYLCASSFGCTGELFFGEGSRLTVL.

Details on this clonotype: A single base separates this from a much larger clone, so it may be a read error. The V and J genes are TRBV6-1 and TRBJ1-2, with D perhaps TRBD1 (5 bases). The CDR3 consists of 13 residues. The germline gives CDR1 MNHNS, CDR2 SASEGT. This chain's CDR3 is CASCDETAYGYTF. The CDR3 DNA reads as TGTGCCAGCTGTGATGAGACAGCCTATGGCTACACCTTC.

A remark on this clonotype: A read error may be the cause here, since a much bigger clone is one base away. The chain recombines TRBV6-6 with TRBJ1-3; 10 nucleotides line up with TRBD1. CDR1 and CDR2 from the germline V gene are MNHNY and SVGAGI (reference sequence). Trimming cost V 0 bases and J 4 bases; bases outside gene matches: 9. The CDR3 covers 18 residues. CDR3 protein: CASSYSETGGIGGNTIYF. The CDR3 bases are TGTGCCAGCAGTTACTCGGAGACAGGGGGCATAGGGGGAAACACCATATATTTT.

CDR3 bases: TGTGCCAGCAATGGAGGGGGACGAGAGGCCAACGTCCTGACTTTC. Translating it yields CASNGGGREANVLTF. The chain has TRBV6-1 and TRBJ2-6; perhaps D is TRBD1 or TRBD2 (6 bases each). The CDR3 has 15 amino acids. The V and J ends lost 7 bases and 6 bases respectively, with 16 bases between them. Germline loops: CDR1 MNHNS, CDR2 SASEGT.

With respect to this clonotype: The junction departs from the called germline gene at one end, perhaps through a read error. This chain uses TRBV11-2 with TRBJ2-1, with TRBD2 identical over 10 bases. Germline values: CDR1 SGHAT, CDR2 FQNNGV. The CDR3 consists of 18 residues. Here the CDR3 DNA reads TGTGCCAGCAGCTTATCGTTCGGTAGCCTAGCGGGAGCCAATGAGCACTTCTTC. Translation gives CASSLSFGSLAGANEHFF.

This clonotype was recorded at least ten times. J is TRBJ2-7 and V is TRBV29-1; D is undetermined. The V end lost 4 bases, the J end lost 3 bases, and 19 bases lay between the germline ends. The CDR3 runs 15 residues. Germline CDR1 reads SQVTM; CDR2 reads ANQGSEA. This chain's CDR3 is CSVALRQVAHYEQYF. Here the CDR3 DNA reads TGCAGCGTTGCCTTACGGCAGGTCGCCCACTACGAGCAGTACTTC.